Listed here are 5 T cell receptor beta chains from one sample, sequenced in a study of OX40 agonist ivuxolimab in advanced cancers. Clones were sequenced by immunoSEQ multiplex PCR, and TCRdb holds only the in-frame ones, with some missing. Here the sample spans fewer than 80,000 clones, 70% to 90% being singletons. Sequences were derived from CD4+ or CD8+ T cells sorted from blood, sampled in a trial of the OX40 agonist ivuxolimab. These receptors all stem from an adult with an advanced solid tumor such as melanoma, head and neck, liver or kidney cancer.

In DNA, the CDR3 is TGTGCCAGCAGCCACGGACAGGGCTATGGCTACACCTTC. Translation gives CASSHGQGYGYTF. The rearrangement links TRBV4-2 to TRBJ1-2; TRBD1 matches 8 bases. Germline-derived CDR1 and CDR2 are LGHNA and YNFKEQ. This CDR3 region has 13 residues. V dropped 3 bases and J dropped 4; count of bases not matched to a gene: 1.

The chain joins TRBV11-2 to TRBJ1-6, with TRBD1 as a possible D gene (5 bases). Trimming removed 4 bases at V and 3 bases at J, with 16 bases between. CDR1 is SGHAT, CDR2 FQNNGV, per germline. The CDR3 consists of 17 residues. CDR3 bases: TGTGCCAGCAGCTCCTCTCCCACAGGAAGCTATAATTCACCCCTCCACTTT. Its translation: CASSSSPTGSYNSPLHF.

This chain uses TRBV7-8 with TRBJ2-5; D is unresolved. V dropped 5 bases and J dropped 0 bases, with 10 bases sitting between them. This CDR3 region has 14 residues. Per germline, CDR1 SGHVS and CDR2 FQNEAQ. CDR3 DNA: TGTGCCAGCAGCCTTATATCGTACCAAGAGACCCAGTACTTC. Protein product: CASSLISYQETQYF.

The rearrangement joins TRBV14 to TRBJ2-1, with D unresolved. The CDR3 has 15 amino acids. Trimming took 4 bases from V and 3 from J, leaving 13 bases between them. Germline values: CDR1 SGHDN, CDR2 FVKESK. This CDR3 is CASSPFEAFYNEQFF. In DNA form, the CDR3 reads TGTGCCAGCAGCCCCTTTGAAGCGTTCTACAATGAGCAGTTCTTC.

The J gene is TRBJ1-2, the V gene TRBV2, with 7 nucleotides matching TRBD1. The CDR3 contains 17 residues. Germline CDR1 SNHLY, CDR2 FYNNEI. The ends lost 6 bases at V and 7 bases at J; junction bases unmatched: 20. The CDR3 is CASRPREGQSPRGGYTF. The CDR3 region has the DNA TGTGCCAGCAGGCCCCGCGAGGGACAGTCCCCTCGTGGTGGCTACACCTTC.